These 10 T cell receptor beta chains were all obtained from the same sample, sequenced in a study of CD8 T cells in Susac syndrome. Reverse transcription of roughly 0.5 to 1 ug RNA was performed with random hexamers. TCRdb independently ran MiXCR on the immunoSEQ multiplex PCR reads; one entry per CDR3 protein. Among 200,000 or so distinct CDR3 sequences, approximately 95% were seen once, and the ten largest hold approximately 0.15%. Sequences were obtained from CD8+ T cells from PBMCs. The receptors originated from a human donor with Susac syndrome.

This chain uses TRBV12-3 or TRBV12-4 with TRBJ2-1; D may be TRBD2 (6 bases). This CDR3 is 13 amino acids long. Trimming removed 7 bases at V and 10 bases at J, with 17 bases between. The CDR3, as DNA: TGTGCCAGCATAGGAGGAGGGCCGGGGGAGCAGTTCTTC. Its protein product is CASIGGGPGEQFF.

V and J are TRBV6-2 or TRBV6-3 and TRBJ1-2, with TRBD1 matching 7 bases. V was pared by 0 bases and J by 5 bases, with 6 bases of the junction left unmatched. CDR1 and CDR2 (germline): MNHEY, SVGEGT. The CDR3 has 15 amino acids. The CDR3 protein is CASSYSMSGGYGYTF. The DNA for the CDR3 is TGTGCCAGCAGTTACTCGATGTCAGGGGGGTATGGCTACACCTTC.

The V gene is TRBV28, the J gene TRBJ2-1; TRBD2 agrees at 8 bases. Trimming took 6 bases from V and 7 from J; bases not matched to a gene: 8. This CDR3 contains 14 residues. CDR1 is MDHEN, CDR2 SYDVKM, per germline. CDR3 in DNA: TGTGCCAGCAGCGCGGGGGGCCTCGAGAATGAGCAGTTCTTC. Amino acid sequence: CASSAGGLENEQFF.

The chain's CDR3 is CASNWISTDTQYF. The CDR3 coding sequence is TGTGCCAGCAACTGGATAAGCACAGATACGCAGTATTTT. The chain uses TRBV5-5 and TRBJ2-3; D gene uncertain. The CDR3 loop spans 13 amino acids. V gave up 6 bases and J gave up 0 bases, with 8 bases separating them. Germline loops: CDR1 SGHKS, CDR2 YYEKEE (reference sequence). Full variable domain (outside the CDR3, taken from reference TRBV5-5 and TRBJ2-3): DAGVTQSPTHLIKTRGQQVTLRCSPISGHKSVSWYQQVLGQGPQFIFQYYEKEERGRGNFPDRFSARQFPNYSSELNVNALLLGDSALYLCASNWISTDTQYFGPGTRLTVL.

The rearrangement uses TRBV3-1 and TRBJ1-1, with D perhaps TRBD1 (6 bases). The CDR3 is made up of 13 amino acids. Germline V CDR1 and CDR2: LGHDT, YNNKEL (reference sequence). V was trimmed by 7 bases and J by 3 bases, leaving 12 bases between them. The CDR3 sequence is CASKFRGYTEAFF. CDR3 sequence (DNA): TGTGCCAGCAAGTTCAGGGGATACACTGAAGCTTTCTTT.

The gene calls are TRBV7-2 and TRBJ2-7; 8 bases match TRBD2. Germline CDR1 SGHTA, CDR2 FQGNSA. The CDR3 consists of 14 residues. V shed 8 bases, J shed 3 bases, and the junction held 9 bases outside the gene matches. The CDR3 is CASRGIAGNYEQYF. The CDR3 coding sequence is TGTGCCAGCCGGGGGATAGCGGGGAACTACGAGCAGTACTTC.

The chain employs TRBV3-1 and TRBJ1-1; D is uncertain. Trimming took off 4 bases at V and 3 bases at J, with 15 bases between the two ends. CDR3 length: 15 residues. Per the germline V gene, CDR1 is LGHDT and CDR2 is YNNKEL (reference sequence). The CDR3 DNA sequence: TGTGCCAGCAGCCCTCTGGATGGATCGGACACTGAAGCTTTCTTT. The encoded protein is CASSPLDGSDTEAFF. Full variable domain (missing parts from reference TRBV3-1 and TRBJ1-1): DTAVSQTPKYLVTQMGNDKSIKCEQNLGHDTMYWYKQDSKKFLKIMFSYNNKELIINETVPNRFSPKSPDKAHLNLHINSLELGDSAVYFCASSPLDGSDTEAFFGQGTRLTVV.

The chain joins TRBV11-2 to TRBJ2-1; D not resolved. The CDR3 has 14 amino acids. Trimming removed 1 base at V and 5 bases at J, with 9 bases between. Germline V gene data show CDR1 as SGHAT and CDR2 as FQNNGV. The CDR3 DNA sequence: TGTGCCAGCAGCTTAGTTTCCTACGACAATGAGCAGTTCTTC. Translation gives CASSLVSYDNEQFF.

The chain uses TRBV9 and TRBJ2-5; 12 nucleotides match TRBD2. J was trimmed by 0 bases and V by 3 bases; bases with no gene match: 6. Germline values: CDR1 SGDLS, CDR2 YYNGEE. This CDR3 contains 17 residues. The CDR3 DNA follows: TGTGCCAGCAGCGGGACTAGCGGGAAGAGGGACCAAGAGACCCAGTACTTC. Protein: CASSGTSGKRDQETQYF.

This sequence joins TRBV30 and TRBJ2-3; 9 bases fit TRBD2. With 0 bases clipped from V and 4 bases from J, the junction kept 5 bases outside the gene matches. From germline, CDR1 is GTSNPN and CDR2 SVGIG (reference sequence). CDR3 length: 15 residues. This chain's CDR3 is CAWSVGGGAPDTQYF. The CDR3 DNA reads as TGTGCCTGGAGTGTCGGCGGGGGGGCCCCAGATACGCAGTATTTT.